The rows below give T cell receptor beta chains drawn from one sample of a study of monozygotic twins with inflammatory bowel disease. TCRdb derives one entry per CDR3 protein from the 5' RACE reads, leaving out DNA. The sample data list some 300,000 distinct CDR3 sequences. The source material was blood. The receptors were sampled from a human donor with ulcerative colitis or Crohn's disease, or a healthy co-twin of an affected twin (not recorded which). Each CDR3 is given with its conserved first and last residue.

V: TRBV7-3
length: 14
J: TRBJ2-1
CDR3: CASSLSSGGNEQFF

V: TRBV5-1
length: 15
J: TRBJ2-3
CDR3: CASSLDGRRVDTQYF

V: TRBV12-3/TRBV12-4
length: 13
J: TRBJ1-2
CDR3: CASSINRGRGYTF

V: TRBV29-1
length: 11
J: TRBJ1-1
CDR3: CSVELPGEAFF

V: TRBV28
length: 13
J: TRBJ2-7
CDR3: CASSLAEAYEQYF

V: TRBV7-8
length: 13
J: TRBJ2-2
CDR3: CASSAFNTGELFF

V: TRBV28
length: 13
J: TRBJ2-7
CDR3: CASRIGTSGEQYF

V: TRBV19
length: 16
J: TRBJ2-3
CDR3: CASSIVRQVRTDTQYF

V: TRBV6-5
length: 14
J: TRBJ1-1
CDR3: CASSYQGLNTEAFF

V: TRBV28
length: 12
J: TRBJ2-5
CDR3: CASSLFLETQYF

V: TRBV4-3
length: 14
J: TRBJ1-1
CDR3: CASSQASTKTEAFF

V: TRBV20-1
length: 15
J: TRBJ1-1
CDR3: CSAPWRVLLNTEAFF

V: TRBV18
length: 13
J: TRBJ2-7
CDR3: CASSAAGTYEQYF

V: TRBV7-9
length: 15
J: TRBJ2-1
CDR3: CASSYERDAYNEQFF

V: TRBV6-1
length: 12
J: TRBJ2-1
CDR3: CASSDRGGEQFF

V: TRBV7-9
length: 13
J: TRBJ2-7
CDR3: CASSSSWTYEQYF

V: TRBV7-3
length: 14
J: TRBJ1-1
CDR3: CASSLNAANTEAFF

V: TRBV6-1
length: 16
J: TRBJ1-5
CDR3: CASRGLDRGGNQPQHF

V: TRBV12-3/TRBV12-4
length: 12
J: TRBJ1-1
CDR3: CASSLYVPEAFF

V: TRBV28
length: 13
J: TRBJ2-5
CDR3: CASNNPSGETQYF

V: TRBV18
length: 13
J: TRBJ2-3
CDR3: CASSIDLMDTQYF

V: TRBV7-2
length: 13
J: TRBJ1-5
CDR3: CASSLAANQPQHF

V: TRBV24-1
length: 17
J: TRBJ2-4
CDR3: CATSESPRAGTKNMQYF

V: TRBV12-3/TRBV12-4
length: 16
J: TRBJ2-5
CDR3: CASSPTRTGVRETQYF